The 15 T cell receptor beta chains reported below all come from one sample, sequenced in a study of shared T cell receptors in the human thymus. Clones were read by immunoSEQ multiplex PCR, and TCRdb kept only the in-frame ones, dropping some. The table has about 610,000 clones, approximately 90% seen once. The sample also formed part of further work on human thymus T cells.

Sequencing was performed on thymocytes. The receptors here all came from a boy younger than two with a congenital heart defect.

The CDR3 DNA follows: TGCGCCAGCAGCACCTTGCGGGAGGGCCTTTACACAGATACGCAGTATTTT. Encoded protein: CASSTLREGLYTDTQYF. This chain joins TRBV5-1 and TRBJ2-3, with 9 bases that match TRBD2. CDR3 length: 17 residues. The germline CDR1 and CDR2 sequences are SGHRS and YFSETQ. Trimming at V came to 4 bases and at J to 2 bases, leaving 11 bases not matched to a gene.

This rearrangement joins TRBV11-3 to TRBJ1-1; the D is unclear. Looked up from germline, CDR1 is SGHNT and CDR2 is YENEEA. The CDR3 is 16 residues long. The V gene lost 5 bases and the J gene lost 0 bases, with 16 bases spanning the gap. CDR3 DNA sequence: TGTGCCAGCAGCGCGGGCCGAAGGATCATGAACACTGAAGCTTTCTTT. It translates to CASSAGRRIMNTEAFF.

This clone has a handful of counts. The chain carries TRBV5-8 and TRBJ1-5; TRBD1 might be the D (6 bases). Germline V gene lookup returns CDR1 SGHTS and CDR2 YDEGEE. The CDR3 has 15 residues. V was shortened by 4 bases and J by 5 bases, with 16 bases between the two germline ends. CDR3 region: CASSPKPGGYQPQHF. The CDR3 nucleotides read TGTGCCAGCAGCCCGAAGCCGGGGGGCTATCAGCCCCAGCATTTT. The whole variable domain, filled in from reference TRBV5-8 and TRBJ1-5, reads EAGVTQSPTHLIKTRGQQATLRCSPISGHTSVYWYQQALGLGLQFLLWYDEGEERNRGNFPPRFSGRQFPNYSSELNVNALELEDSALYLCASSPKPGGYQPQHFGDGTRLSIL.

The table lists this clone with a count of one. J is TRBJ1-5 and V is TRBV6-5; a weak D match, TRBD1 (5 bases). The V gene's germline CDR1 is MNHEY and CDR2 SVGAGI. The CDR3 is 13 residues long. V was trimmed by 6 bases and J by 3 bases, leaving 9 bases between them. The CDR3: CASRMDTNQPQHF. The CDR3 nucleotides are TGTGCCAGCAGAATGGACACCAATCAGCCCCAGCATTTT.

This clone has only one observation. The DNA of the CDR3 is TGCGCCAGCAGCCAAGATGTGGGGACAGGGGATAAAGGCAATCAGCCCCAGCATTTT. Translating gives CASSQDVGTGDKGNQPQHF. The chain employs TRBV4-3 and TRBJ1-5; 10 bases map to TRBD1. Germline trimming cut 0 bases from V and 2 bases from J; bases unmatched to any gene: 10. This CDR3 region has 19 residues. Germline-derived CDR1 and CDR2 are LGHNA and YSLEER.

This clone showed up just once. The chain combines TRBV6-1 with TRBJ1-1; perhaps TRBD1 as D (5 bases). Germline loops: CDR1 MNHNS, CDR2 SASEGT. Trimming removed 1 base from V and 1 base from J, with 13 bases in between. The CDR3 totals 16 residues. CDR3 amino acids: CASSEGWWTPNTEAFF. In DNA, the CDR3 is TGTGCCAGCAGTGAAGGGTGGTGGACACCGAACACTGAAGCTTTCTTT.

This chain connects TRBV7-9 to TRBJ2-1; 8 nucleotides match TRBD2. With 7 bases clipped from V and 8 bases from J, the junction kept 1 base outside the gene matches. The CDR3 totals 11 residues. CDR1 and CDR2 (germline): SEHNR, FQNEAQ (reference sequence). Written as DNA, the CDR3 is TGTGCCAGCAAGCGGGAGCATGAGCAGTTCTTC. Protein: CASKREHEQFF.

The CDR3 coding sequence is TGTGCAAGTCGCCAAAGCGGGCCCTCCTACGAGCAGTACTTC. This sequence encodes CASRQSGPSYEQYF. The genes are TRBV12-2 and TRBJ2-7; the listed D gene, TRBD2, was not tested against the DNA. TRBV12-2 is tagged as a pseudogene. CDR3 size: 14 residues.

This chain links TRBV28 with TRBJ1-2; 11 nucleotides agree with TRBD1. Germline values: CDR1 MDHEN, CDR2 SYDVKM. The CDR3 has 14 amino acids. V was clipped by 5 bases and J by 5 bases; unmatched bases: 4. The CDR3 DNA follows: TGTGCCAGCAGTCCCGGACAGGGGGCATATGGCTACACCTTC. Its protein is CASSPGQGAYGYTF.

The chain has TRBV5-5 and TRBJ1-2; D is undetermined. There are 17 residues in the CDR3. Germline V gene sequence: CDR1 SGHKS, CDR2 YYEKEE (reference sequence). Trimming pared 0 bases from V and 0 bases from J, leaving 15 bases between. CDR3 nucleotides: TGTGCCAGCAGCTTGGAGCCGGGTGAAAGAGCTAACTATGGCTACACCTTC. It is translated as CASSLEPGERANYGYTF.

CDR3 loop: CASSLGTGDEQYF. The CDR3 nucleotides read TGCGCCAGCAGCTTGGGGACAGGGGACGAGCAGTACTTC. The V gene is TRBV5-1, the J gene TRBJ2-5, with TRBD1 matching 9 bases. The J call may be mistaken, given a closer DNA end match to TRBJ2-7. Germline-derived CDR1 and CDR2 are SGHRS and YFSETQ. The CDR3 runs 13 residues.

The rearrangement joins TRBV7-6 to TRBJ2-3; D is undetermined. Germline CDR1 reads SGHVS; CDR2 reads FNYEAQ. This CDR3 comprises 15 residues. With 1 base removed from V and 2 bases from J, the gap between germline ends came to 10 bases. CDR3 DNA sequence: TGTGCCAGCAGCTTAGACCTAGTGTTCACAGATACGCAGTATTTT. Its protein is CASSLDLVFTDTQYF.

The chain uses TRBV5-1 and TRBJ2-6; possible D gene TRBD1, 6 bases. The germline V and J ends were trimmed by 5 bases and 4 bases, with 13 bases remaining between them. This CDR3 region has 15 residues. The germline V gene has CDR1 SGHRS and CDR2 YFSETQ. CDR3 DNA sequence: TGCGCCAGCAGAGGGGGTGAAAAGGGGGCCAACGTCCTGACTTTC. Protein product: CASRGGEKGANVLTF.

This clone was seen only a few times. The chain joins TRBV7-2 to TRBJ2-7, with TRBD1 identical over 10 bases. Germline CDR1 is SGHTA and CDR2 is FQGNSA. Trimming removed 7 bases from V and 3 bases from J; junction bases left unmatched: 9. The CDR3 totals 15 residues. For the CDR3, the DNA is TGTGCCAGCACCCCCTGGACAGGGGGACTCTACGAGCAGTACTTC. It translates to CASTPWTGGLYEQYF. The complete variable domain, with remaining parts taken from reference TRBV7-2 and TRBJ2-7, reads GAGVSQSPSNKVTEKGKDVELRCDPISGHTALYWYRQSLGQGLEFLIYFQGNSAPDKSGLPSDRFSAERTGGSVSTLTIQRTQQEDSAVYLCASTPWTGGLYEQYFGPGTRLTVT.

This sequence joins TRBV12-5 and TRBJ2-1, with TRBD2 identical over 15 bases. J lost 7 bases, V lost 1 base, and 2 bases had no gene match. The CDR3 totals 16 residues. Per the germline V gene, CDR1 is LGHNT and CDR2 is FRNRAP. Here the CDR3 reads CASGLAGTSGRNEQFF. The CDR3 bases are TGTGCTAGTGGTTTGGCCGGGACTAGCGGGAGGAATGAGCAGTTCTTC.